This T cell receptor (beta chain) is drawn from a study of vaccination effects on CD4 cells after COVID-19. Investigators separated out CD4+ T cells once approximately 9 days of culture had passed. Regarding this clone: Its antigen is undetermined.

The protocol was immunoSEQ multiplex PCR, while the TCRdb copy is restricted to in-frame clones and leaves out a portion. There are fewer than 40,000 clones in the sample; 65% to 70% occur only once, and 4.2% lies in the top ten. Sequences were derived from CD4+ T cells from PBMCs cultured without peptide, sampled before COVID-19 vaccination. The sequence was obtained from a human donor who received a COVID-19 vaccine.

The CDR3 sequence: CASSISAAGPYEQYF. DNA for the CDR3: TGTGCCAGTAGTATTTCGGCCGCGGGGCCGTACGAGCAGTACTTC. The J gene is TRBJ2-7, the V gene TRBV19; possibly TRBD2 for D (6 bases). This CDR3 spans 15 amino acids. The V gene's germline CDR1 is LNHDA and CDR2 SQIVND (reference sequence). Trimming took 3 bases from V and 4 from J, leaving 16 bases between them. The full variable domain, its missing parts supplied by reference TRBV19 and TRBJ2-7, is DGGITQSPKYLFRKEGQNVTLSCEQNLNHDAMYWYRQDPGQGLRLIYYSQIVNDFQKGDIAEGYSVSREKKESFPLTVTSAQKNPTAFYLCASSISAAGPYEQYFGPGTRLTVT.